This T cell receptor (beta chain) was observed in a study of T cell repertoires in aging, cancer and after chemotherapy. Points from the study as a whole: Loss of evenness, beyond lost richness, contributed to age-related TCR diversity decline in cancer patients. Median generation probability rose over the chemotherapy interval in each cancer cohort, suggesting rebound thymic output. No conclusions about immunological memory after chemotherapy can be drawn from the repertoire data. Compared with age-matched healthy donors, untreated hematological or solid cancer patients showed higher blood TCR clonality.

This clonotype was observed once. Its cognate antigen is unknown. A clone one base away is much larger, so this may be a read error. Amplification of TCR beta used genomic DNA extracted from peripheral blood. Germline V gene lookup returns CDR1 MNHEY and CDR2 SVGEGT. The CDR3 sequence is 14 residues long. Multiplex touch-down PCR with TRB-A/B primers amplified rearranged V-D-J TRB sequences. TCRdb analysed the multiplex PCR reads with MiXCR anew, one entry per CDR3 protein. The table includes roughly 3,500 distinct CDR3 sequences, 20% to 25% detected once. The receptor was isolated from a human donor with a blood cancer. The chain links TRBV6-2 or TRBV6-3 to TRBJ2-2; D is possibly TRBD2 (5 bases). The material sequenced was blood. CDR3 loop: CASTRLPNTGDLFF. CDR3 bases: TGTGCCAGCACCAGATTACCGAACACCGGGGATCTGTTTTTT.